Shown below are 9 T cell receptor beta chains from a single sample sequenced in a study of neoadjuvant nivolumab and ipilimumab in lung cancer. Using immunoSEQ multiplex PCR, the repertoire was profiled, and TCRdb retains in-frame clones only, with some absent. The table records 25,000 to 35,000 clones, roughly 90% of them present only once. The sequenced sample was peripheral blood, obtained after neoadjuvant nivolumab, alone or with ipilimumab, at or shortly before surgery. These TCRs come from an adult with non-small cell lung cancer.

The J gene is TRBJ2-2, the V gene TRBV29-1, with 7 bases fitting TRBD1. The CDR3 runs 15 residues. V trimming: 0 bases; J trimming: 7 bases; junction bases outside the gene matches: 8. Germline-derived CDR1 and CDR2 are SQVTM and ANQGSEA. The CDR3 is CSVEDASQGVGELFF. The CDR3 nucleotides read TGCAGCGTTGAAGATGCGAGTCAGGGGGTCGGGGAGCTGTTTTTT.

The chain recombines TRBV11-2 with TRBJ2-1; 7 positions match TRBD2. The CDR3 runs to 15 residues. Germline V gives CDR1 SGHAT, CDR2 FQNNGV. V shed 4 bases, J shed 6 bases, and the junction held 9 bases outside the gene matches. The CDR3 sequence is CASSSLGGLGNEQFF. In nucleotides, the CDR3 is TGTGCCAGCAGCTCTCTGGGAGGGTTGGGCAATGAGCAGTTCTTC.

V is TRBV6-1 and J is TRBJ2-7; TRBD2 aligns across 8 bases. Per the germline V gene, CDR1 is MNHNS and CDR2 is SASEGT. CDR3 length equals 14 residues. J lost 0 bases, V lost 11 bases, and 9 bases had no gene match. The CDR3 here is CAGGGGTSSYEQYF. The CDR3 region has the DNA TGTGCCGGCGGCGGGGGGACGAGCTCCTACGAGCAGTACTTC.

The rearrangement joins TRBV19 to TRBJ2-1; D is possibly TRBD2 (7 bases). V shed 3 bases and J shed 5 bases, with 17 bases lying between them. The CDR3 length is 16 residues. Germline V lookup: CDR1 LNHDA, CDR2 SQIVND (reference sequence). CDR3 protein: CASSISFRGRDNEQFF. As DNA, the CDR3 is TGTGCCAGTAGTATCTCTTTTAGGGGGAGGGACAATGAGCAGTTCTTC.

The CDR3 DNA reads TGTGCCAGCAGCCCCCTGGGCGGACCTATCTATGGCTACACCTTC. Translating gives CASSPLGGPIYGYTF. This chain links TRBV11-2 with TRBJ1-2; D not certain. The CDR3 runs to 15 residues. Trimming removed 5 bases from V and 4 bases from J, with 17 bases in between. Per the germline V gene, CDR1 is SGHAT and CDR2 is FQNNGV. The full variable domain, rest sourced from reference TRBV11-2 and TRBJ1-2, is EAGVAQSPRYKIIEKRQSVAFWCNPISGHATLYWYQQILGQGPKLLIQFQNNGVVDDSQLPKDRFSAERLKGVDSTLKIQPAKLEDSAVYLCASSPLGGPIYGYTFGSGTRLTVV.

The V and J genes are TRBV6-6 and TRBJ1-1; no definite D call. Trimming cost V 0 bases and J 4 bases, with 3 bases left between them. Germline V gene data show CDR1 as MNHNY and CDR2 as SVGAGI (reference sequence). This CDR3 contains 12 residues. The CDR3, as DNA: TGTGCCAGCAGTTACTCGGCCACTGAAGCTTTCTTT. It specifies CASSYSATEAFF.

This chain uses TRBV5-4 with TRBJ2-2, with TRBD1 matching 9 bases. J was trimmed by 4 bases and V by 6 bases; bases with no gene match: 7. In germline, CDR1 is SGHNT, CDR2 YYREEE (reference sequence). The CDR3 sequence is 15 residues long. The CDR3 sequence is CASTPTGGPTGELFF. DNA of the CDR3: TGTGCCAGCACCCCGACAGGGGGGCCCACCGGGGAGCTGTTTTTT.

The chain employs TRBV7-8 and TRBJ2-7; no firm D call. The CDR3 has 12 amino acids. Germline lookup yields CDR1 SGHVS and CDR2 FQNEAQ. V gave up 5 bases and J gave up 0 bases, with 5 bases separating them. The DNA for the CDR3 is TGTGCCAGCAGCCCGAGCTCCTACGAGCAGTACTTC. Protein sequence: CASSPSSYEQYF.

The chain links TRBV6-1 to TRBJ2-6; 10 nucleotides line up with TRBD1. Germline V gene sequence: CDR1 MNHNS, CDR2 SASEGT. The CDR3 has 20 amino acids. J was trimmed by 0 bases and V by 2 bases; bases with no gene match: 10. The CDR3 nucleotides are TGTGCCAGCAGTGAAAGGACAGGGGGTACGCACGCCTCTGGGGCCAACGTCCTGACTTTC. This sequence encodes CASSERTGGTHASGANVLTF.